A selection of T cell receptor beta chains follows, all from one sample in a study of PD-L1 blockade in urothelial cancer. Generated by immunoSEQ multiplex PCR, the TCRdb table keeps only in-frame clones and is missing some. The sample yields tens of thousands of clones, about four fifths seen once. Specimen: PBMCs, collected around atezolizumab (anti-PD-L1) treatment. These TCRs come from a man between 65 and 85 years old with urothelial cancer. The conserved cysteine and the conserved F or W are not part of the CDR3 here. A D gene is named only where the DNA matches it firmly.

d_gene: -; v_gene: TRBV30; CDR3aa: AWSGPILTGTDYGYT
d_gene: -; v_gene: TRBV10-3; CDR3aa: ANSGSANTEAF
d_gene: TRBD1; v_gene: TRBV5-1; CDR3aa: ASSGLGTGGSEQF
d_gene: -; v_gene: TRBV11-1; CDR3aa: ASSHEGAPYEQY
d_gene: TRBD2; v_gene: TRBV6-6; CDR3aa: ASSLPLAGAGEQY
d_gene: -; v_gene: TRBV10-3; CDR3aa: AITGQNTGELF
d_gene: TRBD1; v_gene: TRBV4-1; CDR3aa: ASSQGLLGQGGEKLF
d_gene: -; v_gene: TRBV5-4; CDR3aa: ASSLSQGQGADTQY
d_gene: TRBD1; v_gene: TRBV10-2; CDR3aa: ASSDLGTVNVEQF
d_gene: -; v_gene: TRBV10-1; CDR3aa: ASSKDRNTEAF
d_gene: -; v_gene: TRBV29-1; CDR3aa: SAQSGLNTGELF
d_gene: -; v_gene: TRBV19; CDR3aa: ASSISSVYSNQPQH
d_gene: TRBD2; v_gene: TRBV19; CDR3aa: ASSIIGLAGVREYNEQF
d_gene: -; v_gene: TRBV29-1; CDR3aa: SVDSANTGELF
d_gene: -; v_gene: TRBV5-1; CDR3aa: ASSLTGRGSGNTIY
d_gene: -; v_gene: TRBV4-3; CDR3aa: ASSQDPGAATNEKLF
d_gene: TRBD1; v_gene: TRBV4-3; CDR3aa: ASSQYSGTGGYEQY
d_gene: TRBD2; v_gene: TRBV5-4; CDR3aa: ASSLVGGRGSYEQY
d_gene: -; v_gene: TRBV27; CDR3aa: ASARRNLANEQF
d_gene: TRBD1; v_gene: TRBV4-3; CDR3aa: ASSQTPPTGGAF
d_gene: TRBD2; v_gene: TRBV9; CDR3aa: ASSAGQGLAGGGTGELF
d_gene: -; v_gene: TRBV7-7; CDR3aa: ASSAGEGTEAF
d_gene: TRBD2; v_gene: TRBV19; CDR3aa: ASKRLAESYNEQF
d_gene: TRBD1; v_gene: TRBV7-2; CDR3aa: ASTQGARYEQY
d_gene: TRBD1; v_gene: TRBV9; CDR3aa: ASSVAGQGIGEQY
d_gene: -; v_gene: TRBV15; CDR3aa: ATSRGYASRYNEQF
d_gene: -; v_gene: TRBV6-5; CDR3aa: ASTPSRGDTGELF
d_gene: TRBD1; v_gene: TRBV6-1; CDR3aa: ASGQGQSNQPQH